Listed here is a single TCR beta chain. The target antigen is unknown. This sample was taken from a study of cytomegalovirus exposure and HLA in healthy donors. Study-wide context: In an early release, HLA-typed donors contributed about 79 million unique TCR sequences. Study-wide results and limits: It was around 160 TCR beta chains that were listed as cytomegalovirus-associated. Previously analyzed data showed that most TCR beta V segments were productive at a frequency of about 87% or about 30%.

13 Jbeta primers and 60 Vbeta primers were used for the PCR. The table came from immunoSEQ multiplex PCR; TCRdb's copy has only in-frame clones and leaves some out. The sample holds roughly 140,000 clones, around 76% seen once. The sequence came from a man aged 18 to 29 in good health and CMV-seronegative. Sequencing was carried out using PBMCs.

CDR3 residues: CASSLVTGTGGGKLFF. The CDR3 coding sequence is TGCGCCAGCAGCTTGGTTACCGGGACAGGCGGGGGAAAACTGTTTTTT. This chain uses TRBV5-1 with TRBJ1-4; 8 bases match TRBD1. The trim removed 0 bases at V and 10 bases at J, leaving 11 bases unmatched. This CDR3 contains 16 residues. Germline V gene sequence: CDR1 SGHRS, CDR2 YFSETQ.